This entry is about one T cell receptor (beta chain). As yet, its antigen is unknown. Trimming removed 3 bases from V and 6 bases from J; junction bases left unmatched: 8. Germline V lookup: CDR1 MGHRA, CDR2 YSYEKL. The CDR3 is made up of 17 amino acids. The sample is drawn from a study of cytomegalovirus exposure and HLA in healthy donors. Study-wide findings and caveats: The authors confirmed in vitro that a few CMV-associated chains were specific for CMV antigens. TCR sequences were mostly rare, though some public TCRs occurred in many donors. Rates of TCR association differed by HLA locus in a later analysis, with DRB1 highest and HLA-C lowest. The authors reported that TCR beta sequences could predict HLA-A and HLA-B alleles. These predictions were accurate for most subjects in the first cohort.

Primers: 60 Vbeta forward and 13 Jbeta reverse. Using immunoSEQ multiplex PCR, the repertoire was profiled, and TCRdb retains in-frame clones only, with some absent. In the table there are about 43,000 clones, about 60% of which are singletons. What was sequenced was PBMCs. The receptor comes from a man aged 55-75 years in good health and CMV-seropositive. This chain uses TRBV4-1 with TRBJ2-1, with TRBD2 matching over 13 bases. The CDR3 DNA is TGCGCCAGCAGCCAGGGAACGGGACTAGCGGGATTCAATGAGCAGTTCTTC. Translation: CASSQGTGLAGFNEQFF.